This record looks at one T cell receptor beta chain sequence and its context. Its antigen is not yet known. There are no base qualities to consult, and no much larger clone falls within one base. The CDR3 goes from the cysteine to the phenylalanine over 16 residues. The retained sequence is limited to the CDR3, 48 bases, with the frame set at the first base. The germline V gene gives CDR1 as SNHLY and CDR2 as FYNNEI. The junction carries 16 bases between V and J, which are trimmed by 1 base and 4 bases respectively. Using the deep immunoSEQ assay, multiplex PCR amplified TCR CDR3 regions from genomic DNA. For each cell subset, the extracted genomic DNA was distributed evenly across all wells of several immunoSEQ 96-well plates, and each plate served as one replicate. For sorted subsets, around 200 ng genomic DNA, equal to approximately 30,000 T cell genomes, was loaded into each replicate PCR. The purified libraries were quantified using a Qubit 3.0 fluorometer, sized with a Bioanalyzer 2100, and then quantified again using the KAPA Library Quantification kit. Each immunoSEQ 96-well plate was sequenced on its own single-read 150-cycle Illumina NextSeq 550 flow cell. The source study handled its data this way. The immunoSEQ output contained only junctional sequences without quality scores, so filtering could not match that applied to full-length reads. Sequences were annotated with PyIR, a Python wrapper for IgBLAST v1.9, using IMGT germline references to assign V/J genes and CDR3. Reads with weak V/J assignments (E-value above 1e-6), missing CDR3, stop codons, out-of-frame junctions, or ambiguous translated residues were removed. V3J clonotypes were defined as sequences sharing an identical inferred V gene, J gene, and CDR3 amino acid sequence. Percentage overlap between repertoires was calculated by dividing the number of shared unique clonotypes by the size of the smaller repertoire. Repertoire richness was assessed with RTK rarefaction, the Chao1 estimator, and Recon v2.1 estimates of unobserved clonotypes. Generation probabilities for all TCRbeta clonotypes obtained by the gDNA method from four donors were computed using OLGA. TCRdb took over this immuneACCESS table, retaining in-frame rearrangements with V and J assigned. Such tables are incomplete; in checked studies, under half of the missing clones stem from an unresolved V gene, and the remainder is unexplained. V, J and clone size derive from that table, while D and trimming were established from the DNA sequence. Within this sample are some 2 million clones, with approximately 94% of them counted one time only. Of the sample, roughly 1.2% falls within the top ten clones.

This record belongs to a study of shared clonotypes between healthy human individuals (dated by TCRdb to the early 2020s). With respect to the entire study: The cohort included three men and a couple of women between 18 and 49 years of age. Per donor, three plates each were used for CD4 naive and CD4 memory, two for CD8 naive, and one for CD8 memory. To estimate repertoire size and how much clonotype sharing occurs between individuals, the study deeply sequenced the blood TCR repertoires of about five healthy adults. To increase sequencing depth and limit assay-specific biases, TCR repertoire library preparation and sequencing were carried out by different laboratories using diverse techniques. Per donor, leukapheresis produced somewhere between about 0.94 and 9 billion PBMCs. Overall study results and their limits: Pairwise subsampling indicated that sequencing depth was expected to affect the degree of clonotype sharing among donors. Sampling was limited to blood, and TCR repertoires in tissue likely differ from TCR repertoires in blood. Across several donors, approximately 4.6% of naive CD4, 3% to 4% of naive CD8, 2.3% of memory CD4, and 0.3% to 0.45% of memory CD8 clonotypes were shared. Clonotypes shared by all four sorted-subset donors showed higher generation probabilities than non-shared clonotypes. Naive subsets generally had larger estimated clonotype richness than memory subsets. Incomplete sequencing was indicated by rarefaction of sorted-subset datasets, despite the large sequencing depth. The small number of donors limited the genetic and exposure-history diversity represented.

CD8 naive samples were CD45RO-negative cells positively selected for CCR7, giving a CD45RA+CCR7+ population that excluded TemRA cells. Donors were healthy HIV-negative adults with no recently reported acute infections or vaccinations. Every donor was a Caucasian adult living in Nashville, Tennessee, USA. Blood was collected by leukapheresis, and PBMCs were isolated by Ficoll-Histopaque density gradient centrifugation and then cryopreserved in liquid nitrogen vapor phase. Analytical flow cytometry was used to check the purity and quantity of every magnetically sorted T cell population. Each sorted fraction had its genomic DNA isolated and then quantified by UV absorbance on a Nanodrop 2000c.

The V and J genes are TRBV2 and TRBJ1-2; confidence is insufficient to name the D gene. This sequence was found in a young man in good health. The sample taken for sequencing was naive CD8+ T cells sorted from blood. The sample's cell subset or site label is to be understood as: CD45RA+CCR7+. The CDR3 reads as follows: CASSEVVWSVRYGYTF. In nucleotides, the sequence is TGTGCCAGCAGTGAAGTAGTCTGGTCGGTCCGCTATGGCTACACCTTC.